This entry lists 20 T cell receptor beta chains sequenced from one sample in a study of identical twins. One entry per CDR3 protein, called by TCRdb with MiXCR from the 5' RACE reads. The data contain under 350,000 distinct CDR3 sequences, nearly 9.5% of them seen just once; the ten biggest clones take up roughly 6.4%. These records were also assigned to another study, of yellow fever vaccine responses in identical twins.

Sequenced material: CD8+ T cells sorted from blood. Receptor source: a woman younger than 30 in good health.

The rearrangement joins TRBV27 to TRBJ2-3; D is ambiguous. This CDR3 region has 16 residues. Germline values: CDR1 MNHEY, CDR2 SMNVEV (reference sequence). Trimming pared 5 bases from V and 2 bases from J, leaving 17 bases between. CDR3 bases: TGTGCCAGCAGTCCAACCCCAAATACGATCACAGATACGCAGTATTTT. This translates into CASSPTPNTITDTQYF.

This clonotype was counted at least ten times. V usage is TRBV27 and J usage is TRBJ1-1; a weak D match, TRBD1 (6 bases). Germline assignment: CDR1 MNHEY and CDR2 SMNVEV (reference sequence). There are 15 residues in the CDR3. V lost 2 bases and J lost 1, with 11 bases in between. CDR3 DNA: TGTGCCAGCAGTTTAAGCTCGACAGGGAACACTGAAGCTTTCTTT. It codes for CASSLSSTGNTEAFF.

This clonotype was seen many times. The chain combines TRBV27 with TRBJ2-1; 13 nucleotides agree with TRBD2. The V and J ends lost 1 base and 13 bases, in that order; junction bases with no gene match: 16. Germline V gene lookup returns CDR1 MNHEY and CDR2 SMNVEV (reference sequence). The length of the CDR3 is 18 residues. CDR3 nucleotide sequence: TGTGCCAGCAGTTTATTCCCCCCAAAATCGACTAGCGGGAGGCGTCAGTTCTTC. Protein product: CASSLFPPKSTSGRRQFF.

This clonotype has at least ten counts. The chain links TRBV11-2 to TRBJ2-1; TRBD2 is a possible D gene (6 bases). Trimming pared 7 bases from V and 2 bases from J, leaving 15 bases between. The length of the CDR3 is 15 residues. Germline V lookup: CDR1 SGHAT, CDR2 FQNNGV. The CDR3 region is CASTVTTSPYNEQFF. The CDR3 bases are TGTGCCAGCACCGTAACGACTAGTCCCTACAATGAGCAGTTCTTC.

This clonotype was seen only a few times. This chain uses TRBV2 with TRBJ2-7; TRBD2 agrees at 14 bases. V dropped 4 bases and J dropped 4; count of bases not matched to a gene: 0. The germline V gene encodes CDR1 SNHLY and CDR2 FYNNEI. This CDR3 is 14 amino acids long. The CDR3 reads CASSGLAGGYEQYF. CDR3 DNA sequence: TGTGCCAGCAGTGGACTAGCGGGGGGGTACGAGCAGTACTTC.

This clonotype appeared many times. The CDR3 protein is CASSRGLAADTQYF. As DNA, the CDR3 is TGTGCCAGCAGCCGGGGACTAGCGGCAGATACGCAGTATTTT. The chain is built from TRBV6-1 and TRBJ2-3; 11 positions match TRBD2. CDR1 is MNHNS and CDR2 is SASEGT in the germline V gene. This CDR3 comprises 14 residues. Unmatched junction bases numbered 3, after V lost 6 bases and J lost 4 bases.

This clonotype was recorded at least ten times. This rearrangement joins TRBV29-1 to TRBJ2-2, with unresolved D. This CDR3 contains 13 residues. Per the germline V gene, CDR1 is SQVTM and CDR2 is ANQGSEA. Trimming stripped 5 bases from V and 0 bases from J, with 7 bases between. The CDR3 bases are TGCAGCGTTCGGCAGCCGAACACCGGGGAGCTGTTTTTT. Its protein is CSVRQPNTGELFF.

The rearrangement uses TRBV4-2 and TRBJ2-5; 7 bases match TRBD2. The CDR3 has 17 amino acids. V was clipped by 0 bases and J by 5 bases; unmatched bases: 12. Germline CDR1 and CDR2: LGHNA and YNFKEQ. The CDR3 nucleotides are TGTGCCAGCAGCCAAGAACTACTAGCGAGGGGCGGGGAGACCCAGTACTTC. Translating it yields CASSQELLARGGETQYF.

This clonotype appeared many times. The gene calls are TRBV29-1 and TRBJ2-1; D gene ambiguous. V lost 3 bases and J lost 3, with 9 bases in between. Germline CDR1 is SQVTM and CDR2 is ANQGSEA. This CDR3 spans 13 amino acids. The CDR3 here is CSVEVIYYNEQFF. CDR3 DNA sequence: TGCAGCGTTGAGGTCATATACTACAATGAGCAGTTCTTC.

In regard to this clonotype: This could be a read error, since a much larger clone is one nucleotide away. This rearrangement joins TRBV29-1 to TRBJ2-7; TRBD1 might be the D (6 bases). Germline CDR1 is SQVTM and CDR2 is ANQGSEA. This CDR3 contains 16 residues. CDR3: CSAEKVGQGPSTVQYF. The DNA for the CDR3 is TGCAGCGCTGAAAAGGTTGGGCAGGGGCCCTCGACGGTGCAGTACTTC.

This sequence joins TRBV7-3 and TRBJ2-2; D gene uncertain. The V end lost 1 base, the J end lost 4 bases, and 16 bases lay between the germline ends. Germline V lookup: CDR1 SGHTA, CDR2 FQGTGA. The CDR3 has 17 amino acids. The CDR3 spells CASSLNPGRVGTGELFF. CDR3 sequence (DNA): TGTGCCAGCAGCTTAAACCCGGGTAGGGTAGGCACCGGGGAGCTGTTTTTT.

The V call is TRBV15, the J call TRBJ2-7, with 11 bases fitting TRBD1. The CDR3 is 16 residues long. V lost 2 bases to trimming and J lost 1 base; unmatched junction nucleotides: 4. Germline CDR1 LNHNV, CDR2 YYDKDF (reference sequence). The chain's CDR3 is CATSRPGQGVSYEQYF. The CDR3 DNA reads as TGTGCCACCAGCAGACCGGGACAGGGGGTTTCCTACGAGCAGTACTTC. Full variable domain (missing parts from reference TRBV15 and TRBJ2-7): DAMVIQNPRYQVTQFGKPVTLSCSQTLNHNVMYWYQQKSSQAPKLLFHYYDKDFNNEADTPDNFQSRRPNTSFCFLDIRSPGLGDTAMYLCATSRPGQGVSYEQYFGPGTRLTVT.

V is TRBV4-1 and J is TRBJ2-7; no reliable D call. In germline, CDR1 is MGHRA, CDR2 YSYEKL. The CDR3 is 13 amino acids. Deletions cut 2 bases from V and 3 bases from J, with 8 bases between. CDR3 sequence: CASSQTLYYEQYF. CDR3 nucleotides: TGCGCCAGCAGCCAAACCCTCTACTACGAGCAGTACTTC.

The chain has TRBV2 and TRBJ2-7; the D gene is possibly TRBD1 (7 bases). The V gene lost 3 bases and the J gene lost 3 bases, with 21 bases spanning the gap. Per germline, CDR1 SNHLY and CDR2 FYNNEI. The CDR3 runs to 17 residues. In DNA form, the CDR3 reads TGTGCCAGCAGTGACACCCCAGGGGGTAGCGGACACTACGAGCAGTACTTC. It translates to CASSDTPGGSGHYEQYF.

This CDR3 reads CASSWGYEESEQYF. CDR3 nucleotides: TGTGCCAGTAGTTGGGGCTACGAGGAGTCCGAGCAGTACTTC. The chain uses TRBV19 and TRBJ2-7, with D perhaps matching TRBD1 (5 bases). V lost 5 bases, J lost 6 bases, and 17 bases lay in between. CDR1 LNHDA and CDR2 SQIVND come from the germline V gene (reference sequence). The CDR3 loop spans 14 amino acids.

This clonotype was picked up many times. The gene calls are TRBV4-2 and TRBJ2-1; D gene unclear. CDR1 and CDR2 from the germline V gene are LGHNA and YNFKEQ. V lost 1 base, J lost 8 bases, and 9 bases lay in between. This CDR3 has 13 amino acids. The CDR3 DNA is TGTGCCAGCAGCCAAGTCGGCTCAGATGAGCAGTTCTTC. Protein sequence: CASSQVGSDEQFF.

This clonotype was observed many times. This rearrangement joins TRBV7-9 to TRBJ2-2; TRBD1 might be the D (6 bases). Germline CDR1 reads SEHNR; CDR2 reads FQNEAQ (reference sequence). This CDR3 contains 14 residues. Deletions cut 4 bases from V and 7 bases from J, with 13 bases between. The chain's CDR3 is CASSSNRVFGELFF. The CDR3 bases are TGTGCCAGCAGCTCGAACAGGGTTTTCGGGGAGCTGTTTTTT.

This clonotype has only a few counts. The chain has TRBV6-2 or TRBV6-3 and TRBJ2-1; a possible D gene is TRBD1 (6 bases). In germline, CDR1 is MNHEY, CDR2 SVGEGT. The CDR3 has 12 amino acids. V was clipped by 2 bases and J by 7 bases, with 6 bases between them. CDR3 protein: CASSYGQNEQFF. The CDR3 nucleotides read TGTGCCAGCAGTTACGGACAGAATGAGCAGTTCTTC.

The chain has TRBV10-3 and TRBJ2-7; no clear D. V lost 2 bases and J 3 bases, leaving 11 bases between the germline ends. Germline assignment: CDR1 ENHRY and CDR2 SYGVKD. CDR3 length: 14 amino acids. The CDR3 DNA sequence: TGTGCCATCAGTGAGCCGACTGTGAACTACGAGCAGTACTTC. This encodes CAISEPTVNYEQYF.

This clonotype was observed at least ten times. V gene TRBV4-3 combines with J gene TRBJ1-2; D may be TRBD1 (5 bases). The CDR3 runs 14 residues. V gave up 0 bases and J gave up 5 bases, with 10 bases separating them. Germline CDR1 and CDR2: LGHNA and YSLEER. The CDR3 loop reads CASSQDKGWYGYTF. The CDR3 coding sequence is TGCGCCAGCAGCCAAGATAAGGGGTGGTATGGCTACACCTTC.